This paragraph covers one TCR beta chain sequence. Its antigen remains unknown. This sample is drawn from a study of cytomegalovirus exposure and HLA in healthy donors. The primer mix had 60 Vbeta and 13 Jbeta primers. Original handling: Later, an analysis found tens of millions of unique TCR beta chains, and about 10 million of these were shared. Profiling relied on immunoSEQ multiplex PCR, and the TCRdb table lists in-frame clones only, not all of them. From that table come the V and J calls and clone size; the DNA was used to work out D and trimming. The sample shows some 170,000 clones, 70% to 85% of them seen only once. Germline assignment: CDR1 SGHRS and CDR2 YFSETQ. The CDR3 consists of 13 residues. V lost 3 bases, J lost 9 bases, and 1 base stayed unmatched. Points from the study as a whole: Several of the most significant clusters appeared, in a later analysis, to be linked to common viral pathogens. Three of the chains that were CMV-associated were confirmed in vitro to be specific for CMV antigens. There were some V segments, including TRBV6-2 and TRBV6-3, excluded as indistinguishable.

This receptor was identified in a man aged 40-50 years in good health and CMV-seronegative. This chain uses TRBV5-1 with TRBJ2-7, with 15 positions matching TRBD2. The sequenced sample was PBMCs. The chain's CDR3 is CASSSGLAGGQYF. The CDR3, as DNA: TGCGCCAGCAGCTCGGGACTAGCGGGGGGGCAGTACTTC.